This entry features one TCR beta chain sequence. It lacks a known antigen. Base-call qualities are not available, and no considerably larger clone is one nucleotide away. Healthy HIV-negative adults with no recently reported acute infections or vaccinations were included as donors. Only Caucasian adults living in Nashville, Tennessee, USA were represented among the donors. CD4+ T cells were enriched by magnetic negative selection, after which naive cells were positively selected on CD45RA and the negative fraction was taken as the memory subset. Blood was obtained by leukapheresis, after which PBMCs were separated by Ficoll-Histopaque density gradient centrifugation and cryopreserved in liquid nitrogen vapor phase. Analytical flow cytometry was used to check the purity and quantity of each magnetically sorted T cell population. From each sorted fraction, genomic DNA was isolated and quantified by UV absorbance on a Nanodrop 2000c.

V gives up 4 bases and J gives up 0 bases, and the segment between their germline ends measures 16 bases. The CDR1 and CDR2 encoded by the germline V gene are SGHTS and YDEGEE. There are 16 amino acids in the CDR3, from cysteine to phenylalanine inclusive. Only the CDR3 region is kept as DNA, spanning 48 bases read in frame from base 1. Using the deep immunoSEQ assay, TCR CDR3 regions were amplified from genomic DNA by multiplex PCR. For each cell subset, the extracted genomic DNA was distributed evenly across all wells of several immunoSEQ 96-well plates, and each plate served as one replicate. Each replicate PCR for sorted subsets received around 210 ng genomic DNA, equal to roughly 30,000 T cell genomes. The purified libraries were quantified using a Qubit 3.0 fluorometer, sized with a Bioanalyzer 2100, and then quantified again using the KAPA Library Quantification kit. A separate single-read 150-cycle Illumina NextSeq 550 flow cell was used to sequence each immunoSEQ 96-well plate. Regarding the original processing steps: Because the immunoSEQ output held only junctional sequences and lacked quality scores, the filtering could not match the filtering applied to full-length reads. Sequences were annotated with PyIR, a Python wrapper for IgBLAST v1.9, using IMGT germline references to assign V/J genes and CDR3. Any read was removed if the V/J assignment was weak (E-value above 1e-6), the CDR3 was missing, or the read contained stop codons, out-of-frame junctions, or ambiguous translated residues. V3J clonotypes were defined as sequences sharing the same inferred V gene, J gene, and CDR3 amino acid sequence. Percentage overlap between repertoires was calculated by dividing the number of shared unique clonotypes by the size of the smaller repertoire. Three approaches were used to assess repertoire richness: RTK rarefaction, the Chao1 estimator, and Recon v2.1 estimates of unobserved clonotypes. Generation probabilities for all TCRbeta clonotypes obtained by the gDNA method from a handful of donors were computed using OLGA. In its TCRdb copy, this immuneACCESS table keeps in-frame sequences only and misses some clones. Where compared with another copy, unresolved V genes explain less than half of these, and the others have no known cause. Clone size and V and J calls were adopted from that table, with D and trimming inferred from the DNA. The sample records 2 million to 2.5 million clones, roughly 90% of which are singletons. The ten largest clones add up to 0.3% to 0.45% of the sample.

This sample is part of a study of shared clonotypes between healthy human individuals (dated by TCRdb to 2019 to 2021). Broadly, across the study: A few men and a couple of women, aged 18 to 49 years, made up the cohort. Per donor, three plates each were used for CD4 naive and CD4 memory, two for CD8 naive, and one for CD8 memory. To estimate repertoire size and how much clonotypes are shared between individuals, the study performed deep sequencing of blood TCR repertoires from roughly five healthy adults. Libraries were prepared and TCR repertoires were sequenced by different laboratories using diverse techniques, in order to increase sequencing depth and limit assay-specific biases. Per donor, leukapheresis produced somewhere between about 0.85 and 8.9 billion PBMCs. The paper as a whole reports these results and caveats: Sampling was restricted to blood, and TCR repertoires in tissues likely differ from the TCR repertoires found in blood. Compared with non-shared clonotypes, clonotypes shared by all four sorted-subset donors had higher generation probabilities. Incomplete sequencing was indicated by rarefaction of sorted-subset datasets, despite the large sequencing depth. Pairwise subsampling indicated that sequencing depth was expected to affect the degree of clonotype sharing among donors. Larger estimated clonotype richness was generally found for naive subsets than for memory subsets. When four donors were compared, the shared fraction of clonotypes was 5% to 6.5% for naive CD4, roughly 3.3% for naive CD8, 2.3% for memory CD4, and roughly 0.4% for memory CD8. The genetic and exposure-history diversity represented was limited by the small number of donors.

This chain joins TRBV5-8 to TRBJ1-1; TRBD1 is a weak D gene call, 5 bases matching. The TCR sequence derives from a man aged 18 to 30 in good health. Some clones in this sample may be carry-over from other donors' samples. The sample comprised naive CD4+ T cells from PBMCs. In the paper's terms, the cell subset or site label means: CD45RA+ positively selected. The CDR3 corresponds to CASSRGWATMNTEAFF. The nucleotides are TGTGCCAGCAGCCGGGGGTGGGCGACGATGAACACTGAAGCTTTCTTT.